This TCR beta chain was obtained from a study of blood T cell repertoires in COVID-19. This CDR3 spans 14 amino acids. Germline-derived CDR1 and CDR2 are PRHDT and FYEKMQ (reference sequence). V trimming: 5 bases; J trimming: 4 bases; junction bases outside the gene matches: 7. Generated by immunoSEQ multiplex PCR, the TCRdb table keeps only in-frame clones and is missing some. The sample consists of some 270,000 clones, approximately 89% of them appearing once. Sequencing used PBMCs or T cells enriched from blood (not recorded which). This chain connects TRBV13 to TRBJ2-5; 7 bases fit TRBD2. The TCR comes from a woman aged 55-70 years who had recovered from COVID-19. CDR3: CASSTWEGGETQYF. In DNA, the CDR3 is TGTGCCAGCAGCACCTGGGAGGGCGGAGAGACCCAGTACTTC. The full variable domain, its missing parts supplied by reference TRBV13 and TRBJ2-5, is AAGVIQSPRHLIKEKRETATLKCYPIPRHDTVYWYQQGPGQDPQFLISFYEKMQSDKGSIPDRFSAQQFSDYHSELNMSSLELGDSALYFCASSTWEGGETQYFGPGTRLLVL.